The 30 T cell receptor beta chains below come from one sample, sequenced in a study of T cell repertoires in cytomegalovirus infection. MiXCR, applied by TCRdb to the reads, yields one record per CDR3 protein. The repertoire holds about 180,000 distinct CDR3 sequences, with 14% as singletons. Sequences were obtained from PBMCs. Receptors were obtained from a human donor in good health (CMV status not recorded). Some clones in this sample may be carry-over from other donors' samples.

The chain uses TRBV4-2 and TRBJ2-1; 10 bases fit TRBD2. V lost 0 bases and J lost 9; bases outside the gene matches: 5. The CDR3 is 15 residues long. Germline V lookup: CDR1 LGHNA, CDR2 YNFKEQ. The CDR3 DNA reads TGTGCCAGCAGCCAAGAAGCGGGGGGGCATGGTGAGCAGTTCTTC. It yields the protein CASSQEAGGHGEQFF.

There are many counts of this clonotype. The chain links TRBV15 to TRBJ2-7, with no clear D. Looked up from germline, CDR1 is LNHNV and CDR2 is YYDKDF (reference sequence). This CDR3 has 14 residues. Trimming removed 2 bases at V and 4 bases at J, with 12 bases between. The CDR3 here is CATSRSSTPYEQYF. The CDR3 coding sequence is TGTGCCACCAGCAGATCCTCGACACCTTACGAGCAGTACTTC.

This clonotype has more than one count but fewer than ten. V usage is TRBV7-8 and J usage is TRBJ2-7; 7 bases are a match to TRBD1. The germline CDR1 and CDR2 sequences are SGHVS and FQNEAQ. V lost 4 bases, J lost 6 bases, and 9 bases stayed unmatched. CDR3 length equals 14 residues. CDR3 in amino acids: CASSSDRTSGEQYF. The DNA for the CDR3 is TGTGCCAGCAGCTCGGACAGGACCTCGGGCGAGCAGTACTTC. Filled out from reference TRBV7-8 and TRBJ2-7, the complete variable domain reads GAGVSQSPRYKVAKRGQDVALRCDPISGHVSLFWYQQALGQGPEFLTYFQNEAQLDKSGLPSDRFFAERPEGSVSTLKIQRTQQEDSAVYLCASSSDRTSGEQYFGPGTRLTVT.

This clonotype was seen only a few times. CDR3 loop: CSASFPGLAYNEQFF. The DNA of the CDR3 is TGCAGTGCTAGTTTTCCGGGACTAGCCTACAATGAGCAGTTCTTC. The V call is TRBV20-1, the J call TRBJ2-1, with 8 bases lining up with TRBD2. CDR1 and CDR2 (germline): DFQATT, SNEGSKA (reference sequence). The CDR3 spans 15 residues. Trimming took 3 bases from V and 2 from J; bases not matched to a gene: 6.

At least ten counts were recorded for this clonotype. The chain couples TRBV7-3 to TRBJ1-5; D is undetermined. The CDR3 runs 13 residues. CDR1 is SGHTA and CDR2 is FQGTGA in the germline V gene. The ends were cut back, 3 bases at V and 4 bases at J, with 7 bases in the middle. The CDR3 loop reads CASSLAWNQPQHF. DNA for the CDR3: TGTGCCAGCAGCTTGGCCTGGAATCAGCCCCAGCATTTT.

This clonotype was seen more than once but under ten times. In DNA form, the CDR3 reads TGCAGTGCTCCGCCCAGACAGGGTTTTTTCTACAATGAGCAGTTCTTC. This translates into CSAPPRQGFFYNEQFF. This chain links TRBV20-1 with TRBJ2-1; TRBD1 matches 7 bases. V trimming: 5 bases; J trimming: 3 bases; junction bases outside the gene matches: 13. The CDR3 runs 16 residues. Germline CDR1 DFQATT, CDR2 SNEGSKA (reference sequence).

Concerning this clonotype: This sequence may be a read error, since a much larger clone differs from it by one base. This rearrangement joins TRBV28 to TRBJ1-3, with 10 bases lining up with TRBD1. The CDR3 is 15 residues long. Germline V gives CDR1 MDHEN, CDR2 SYDVKM. CDR3 DNA: TGTGCCAGCAGTTCCCGGGACAGGGGAAGAAACACCATACATTTT. Translating it yields CASSSRDRGRNTIHF.

There are many counts of this clonotype. J is TRBJ1-1 and V is TRBV7-8; TRBD1 agrees at 10 bases. The germline V gene encodes CDR1 SGHVS and CDR2 FQNEAQ. The length of the CDR3 is 13 residues. V dropped 5 bases and J dropped 4; count of bases not matched to a gene: 1. CDR3: CASSRQGATEAFF. Written as DNA, the CDR3 is TGTGCCAGCAGCCGACAGGGGGCCACTGAAGCTTTCTTT.

This chain connects TRBV20-1 to TRBJ2-1, with D possibly TRBD2 on 5 matching bases. The CDR3 covers 14 residues. V gave up 0 bases and J gave up 0 bases, with 6 bases separating them. Per germline, CDR1 DFQATT and CDR2 SNEGSKA (reference sequence). Here the CDR3 reads CSAREGVSYNEQFF. For the CDR3, the DNA is TGCAGTGCTAGAGAGGGAGTCTCCTACAATGAGCAGTTCTTC.

This clonotype showed up many times. The rearrangement links TRBV7-8 to TRBJ1-1; D gene uncertain. The germline V gene encodes CDR1 SGHVS and CDR2 FQNEAQ. The CDR3 runs 13 residues. Trimming stripped 3 bases from V and 1 base from J, with 6 bases between. CDR3 sequence: CASSFQGNTEAFF. As DNA, the CDR3 is TGTGCCAGCAGCTTTCAAGGGAACACTGAAGCTTTCTTT.

This clonotype has only a few counts. This chain connects TRBV9 to TRBJ2-2, with D perhaps matching TRBD1 or TRBD2 (5 bases each). Germline V CDR1 and CDR2: SGDLS, YYNGEE. V lost 2 bases to trimming and J lost 0 bases, with 11 bases between them. The CDR3 loop spans 16 amino acids. CDR3 coding DNA: TGTGCCAGCAGCGTGAGGGGCGACACGAACACCGGGGAGCTGTTTTTT. This encodes CASSVRGDTNTGELFF.

This clonotype was recorded at least ten times. This chain links TRBV7-8 with TRBJ1-2, with 9 positions matching TRBD1. Unmatched junction bases numbered 4, after V lost 3 bases and J lost 2 bases. Germline V lookup: CDR1 SGHVS, CDR2 FQNEAQ. This CDR3 spans 15 amino acids. The CDR3 sequence is CASSFRQGVNYGYTF. The CDR3, as DNA: TGTGCCAGCAGCTTTAGACAGGGGGTGAACTATGGCTACACCTTC. Full variable domain (missing parts from reference TRBV7-8 and TRBJ1-2): GAGVSQSPRYKVAKRGQDVALRCDPISGHVSLFWYQQALGQGPEFLTYFQNEAQLDKSGLPSDRFFAERPEGSVSTLKIQRTQQEDSAVYLCASSFRQGVNYGYTFGSGTRLTVV.

In this sample, this clonotype turned up many times. This chain links TRBV7-2 with TRBJ2-3; the D is unclear. The V gene lost 0 bases and the J gene lost 7 bases, with 8 bases spanning the gap. CDR1 is SGHTA, CDR2 FQGNSA, per germline. The CDR3 has 13 residues. Here the CDR3 DNA reads TGTGCCAGCAGCTTAGCGGATGCAAATACGCAGTATTTT. It codes for CASSLADANTQYF.

The rearrangement links TRBV14 to TRBJ2-1, with D uncertain. CDR3 length equals 14 residues. Germline V gene lookup returns CDR1 SGHDN and CDR2 FVKESK. Between the trimmed V and J ends, which lost 4 bases and 0 bases, there was a span of 7 bases. The CDR3 DNA follows: TGTGCCAGCAGCCGAGGCGGCTCCTACAATGAGCAGTTCTTC. It specifies CASSRGGSYNEQFF.

This clonotype was observed a few times. V usage is TRBV10-3 and J usage is TRBJ1-2; 10 bases are a match to TRBD1. The germline V gene has CDR1 ENHRY and CDR2 SYGVKD. This CDR3 is built from 15 residues. The V gene end was trimmed by 11 bases and the J gene end by 2 bases; junction bases not matched to a gene: 11. The CDR3 loop is CAVGQGIANNYGYTF. The CDR3, as DNA: TGTGCCGTGGGACAGGGGATAGCCAACAACTATGGCTACACCTTC.

The J gene is TRBJ1-1, the V gene TRBV11-1; D is uncertain. The V and J ends lost 7 bases and 4 bases respectively, with 13 bases between them. The CDR3 extends over 13 amino acids. Germline CDR1 and CDR2: SGHAT and FQDESV (reference sequence). The CDR3: CASTRAQSTEAFF. The CDR3 DNA reads TGTGCCAGCACCAGAGCCCAGAGCACTGAAGCTTTCTTT.

This clonotype was picked up a small number of times. The V and J genes are TRBV7-6 and TRBJ2-3, with D unresolved. Trimming shortened V by 5 bases and J by 2 bases, and 11 bases separated the two germline ends. The CDR3 sequence is 14 residues long. The germline V gene encodes CDR1 SGHVS and CDR2 FNYEAQ. DNA for the CDR3: TGTGCCAGCAGCCCGCCAGAAGTCACAGATACGCAGTATTTT. Its translation is CASSPPEVTDTQYF. The full variable domain, its missing parts supplied by reference TRBV7-6 and TRBJ2-3, is GAGVSQSPRYKVTKRGQDVALRCDPISGHVSLYWYRQALGQGPEFLTYFNYEAQQDKSGLPNDRFSAERPEGSISTLTIQRTEQRDSAMYRCASSPPEVTDTQYFGPGTRLTVL.

This chain joins TRBV28 and TRBJ1-6; no definite D call. The V end was cut by 3 bases, the J end by 6 bases, with 6 bases between. In germline, CDR1 is MDHEN, CDR2 SYDVKM. The CDR3 has 13 amino acids. For the CDR3, the DNA is TGTGCCAGCAGTTTGTACAGTAATTCACCCCTCCACTTT. Translating gives CASSLYSNSPLHF.

This clonotype was counted many times. The chain combines TRBV7-9 with TRBJ2-3; 10 bases agree with TRBD1. Germline CDR1 and CDR2: SEHNR and FQNEAQ (reference sequence). J lost 4 bases, V lost 1 base, and 2 bases had no gene match. The CDR3 is made up of 15 amino acids. This CDR3 is CASSLGDRGPDTQYF. The CDR3 nucleotides are TGTGCCAGCAGCTTAGGGGACAGGGGACCAGATACGCAGTATTTT.

This clonotype showed up just a few times. CDR3 amino acids: CASSSGHPERVSEQFF. CDR3 nucleotide sequence: TGTGCCAGCAGTTCCGGGCATCCGGAGAGAGTCAGTGAGCAGTTCTTC. V usage is TRBV6-6 and J usage is TRBJ2-1; D remains ambiguous. Germline V gives CDR1 MNHNY, CDR2 SVGAGI (reference sequence). This CDR3 has 16 residues. The V end lost 4 bases, the J end lost 9 bases, and 22 bases lay between the germline ends.

A few counts support this clonotype. The chain recombines TRBV28 with TRBJ2-2; D unresolved. This CDR3 has 15 residues. V was clipped by 3 bases and J by 2 bases, with 10 bases between them. Germline-derived CDR1 and CDR2 are MDHEN and SYDVKM. The DNA of the CDR3 is TGTGCCAGCAGTTTCCCCAGATTTAACACCGGGGAGCTGTTTTTT. Its translation: CASSFPRFNTGELFF.

The chain has TRBV11-2 and TRBJ2-2; 7 nucleotides line up with TRBD1. The CDR3 totals 16 residues. The trim removed 7 bases at V and 5 bases at J, leaving 13 bases unmatched. The V gene's germline CDR1 is SGHAT and CDR2 FQNNGV. CDR3 in amino acids: CASTPTGLKGTGELFF. The CDR3 DNA is TGTGCCAGCACCCCGACAGGGCTTAAGGGTACCGGGGAGCTGTTTTTT.

V usage is TRBV14 and J usage is TRBJ2-1; D possibly corresponds to TRBD1 (5 bases). Germline lookup yields CDR1 SGHDN and CDR2 FVKESK. Trimming pared 4 bases from V and 7 bases from J, leaving 20 bases between. The CDR3 is made up of 16 amino acids. The CDR3 reads CASSLAWGRNLNEQFF. For the CDR3, the DNA is TGTGCCAGCAGCCTAGCATGGGGCAGGAATTTGAATGAGCAGTTCTTC.

At least ten counts were recorded for this clonotype. The chain employs TRBV6-2 or TRBV6-3 and TRBJ2-5; 14 bases map to TRBD2. The CDR3 consists of 18 residues. Germline V lookup: CDR1 MNHEY, CDR2 SVGEGT. V trimming: 3 bases; J trimming: 2 bases; junction bases outside the gene matches: 8. The CDR3 loop reads CASSYSGTSGRPQETQYF. The CDR3 DNA follows: TGTGCCAGCAGTTATTCCGGGACTAGCGGGAGACCGCAAGAGACCCAGTACTTC.

This clonotype was observed many times. V gene TRBV7-8 combines with J gene TRBJ2-2; D is ambiguous. This CDR3 comprises 16 residues. Trimming removed 4 bases from V and 2 bases from J, with 14 bases in between. The V gene's germline CDR1 is SGHVS and CDR2 FQNEAQ. The CDR3 region is CASSSFRISNTGELFF. CDR3 nucleotide sequence: TGTGCCAGCAGCTCATTCAGGATATCTAACACCGGGGAGCTGTTTTTT.

This clonotype was detected many times. The chain links TRBV15 to TRBJ1-5, with D tentatively TRBD1 (6 bases). The germline CDR1 and CDR2 sequences are LNHNV and YYDKDF (reference sequence). This CDR3 contains 16 residues. V lost 3 bases, J lost 8 bases, and 20 bases lay in between. The CDR3 bases are TGTGCCACCAGCAGGGGGGCAGGGAGGGCTTTTGAGCCCCAGCATTTT. Translated, it gives CATSRGAGRAFEPQHF.

This clonotype was picked up many times. This chain joins TRBV10-3 and TRBJ1-1; possible D gene TRBD1, 5 bases. Trimming removed 0 bases from V and 6 bases from J, with 17 bases in between. CDR1 and CDR2 (germline): ENHRY, SYGVKD. The CDR3 has 16 amino acids. The CDR3, as DNA: TGTGCCATCAGTGAGTCTTTACAGGCACAATACTCTGAAGCTTTCTTT. Amino acids: CAISESLQAQYSEAFF.

This clonotype was seen many times. The chain combines TRBV7-2 with TRBJ2-1; a weak D match, TRBD2 (5 bases). The ends were cut back, 1 base at V and 0 bases at J, with 13 bases in the middle. The V gene's germline CDR1 is SGHTA and CDR2 FQGNSA. The CDR3 loop spans 17 amino acids. The CDR3 sequence is CASSLGWERSSYNEQFF. The CDR3, as DNA: TGTGCCAGCAGCTTAGGGTGGGAGCGGAGCTCCTACAATGAGCAGTTCTTC.

This clonotype has more than one count but fewer than ten. The rearrangement uses TRBV7-2 and TRBJ2-7; D tentatively reads TRBD1 or TRBD2 (5 bases each). Germline CDR1 reads SGHTA; CDR2 reads FQGNSA. V was shortened by 0 bases and J by 1 base, with 10 bases between the two germline ends. The CDR3 loop spans 15 amino acids. The CDR3: CASSLAPRESYEQYF. The CDR3 nucleotides read TGTGCCAGCAGCTTAGCGCCCAGGGAGTCCTACGAGCAGTACTTC.

This clonotype has just a few counts. The chain employs TRBV20-1 and TRBJ2-3, with 16 bases aligning to TRBD2. V was pared by 6 bases and J by 5 bases, with 5 bases of the junction left unmatched. Germline-derived CDR1 and CDR2 are DFQATT and SNEGSKA (reference sequence). The CDR3 has 15 amino acids. CDR3 sequence reads: CSAGLAGGREDTQYF. In DNA, the CDR3 is TGCAGTGCGGGACTAGCGGGGGGGCGTGAAGATACGCAGTATTTT.